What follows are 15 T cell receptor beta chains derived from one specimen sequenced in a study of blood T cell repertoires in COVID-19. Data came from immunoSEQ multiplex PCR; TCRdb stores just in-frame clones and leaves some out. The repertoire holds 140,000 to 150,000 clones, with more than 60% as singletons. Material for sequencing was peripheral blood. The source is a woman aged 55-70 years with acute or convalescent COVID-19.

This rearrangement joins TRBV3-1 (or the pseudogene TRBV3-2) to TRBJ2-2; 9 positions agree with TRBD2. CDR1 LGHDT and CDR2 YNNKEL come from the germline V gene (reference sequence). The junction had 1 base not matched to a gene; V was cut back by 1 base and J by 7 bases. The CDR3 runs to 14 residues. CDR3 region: CASSQGTSVGELFF. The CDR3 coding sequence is TGTGCCAGCAGCCAAGGGACTAGCGTCGGGGAGCTGTTTTTT.

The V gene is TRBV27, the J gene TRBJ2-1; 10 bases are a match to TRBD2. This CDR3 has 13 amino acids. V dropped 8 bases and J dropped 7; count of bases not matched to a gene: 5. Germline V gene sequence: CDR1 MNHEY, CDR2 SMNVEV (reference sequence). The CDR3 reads CASCASGSNEQFF. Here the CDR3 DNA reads TGTGCCAGCTGCGCTAGCGGGAGTAATGAGCAGTTCTTC.

The CDR3 sequence: CASSHTDNYGYTF. The CDR3 region has the DNA TGTGCCAGCAGCCACACAGACAACTATGGCTACACCTTC. The chain has TRBV3-1 (or the pseudogene TRBV3-2) and TRBJ1-2; D is unclear. The germline gives CDR1 LGHDT, CDR2 YNNKEL (reference sequence). Trimming took 3 bases from V and 2 from J, leaving 7 bases between them. The CDR3 is 13 residues long.

DNA for the CDR3: TGTGCCAGCAGCTTATACAGAGATAGCACTGAAGCTTTCTTT. Its translation: CASSLYRDSTEAFF. This chain connects TRBV11-1 to TRBJ1-1; the D is unclear. Germline assignment: CDR1 SGHAT and CDR2 FQDESV (reference sequence). The CDR3 contains 14 residues. Trimming stripped 2 bases from V and 4 bases from J, with 11 bases between.

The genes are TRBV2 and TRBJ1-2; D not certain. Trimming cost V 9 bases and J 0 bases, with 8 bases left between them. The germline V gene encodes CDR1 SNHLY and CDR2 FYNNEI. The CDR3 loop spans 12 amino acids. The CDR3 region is CASSNSNYGYTF. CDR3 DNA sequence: TGTGCCAGTTCGAACTCTAACTATGGCTACACCTTC.

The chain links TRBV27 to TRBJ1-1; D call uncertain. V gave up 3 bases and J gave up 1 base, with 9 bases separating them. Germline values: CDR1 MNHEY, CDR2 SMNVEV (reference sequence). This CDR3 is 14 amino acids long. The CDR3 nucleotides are TGTGCCAGCAGTTTCTGGGCCTCGAACACTGAAGCTTTCTTT. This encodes CASSFWASNTEAFF.

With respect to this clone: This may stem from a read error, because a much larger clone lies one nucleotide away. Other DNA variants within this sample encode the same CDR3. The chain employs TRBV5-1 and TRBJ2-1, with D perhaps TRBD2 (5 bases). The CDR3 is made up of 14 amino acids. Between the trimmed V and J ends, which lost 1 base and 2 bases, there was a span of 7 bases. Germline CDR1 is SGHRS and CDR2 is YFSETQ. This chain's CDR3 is CASSLSGAYNEQFF. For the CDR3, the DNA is TGCGCCAGCAGCTTGTCCGGGGCCTACAATGAGCAGTTCTTC. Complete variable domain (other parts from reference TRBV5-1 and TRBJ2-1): KAGVTQTPRYLIKTRGQQVTLSCSPISGHRSVSWYQQTPGQGLQFLFEYFSETQRNKGNFPGRFSGRQFSNSRSEMNVSTLELGDSALYLCASSLSGAYNEQFFGPGTRLTVL.

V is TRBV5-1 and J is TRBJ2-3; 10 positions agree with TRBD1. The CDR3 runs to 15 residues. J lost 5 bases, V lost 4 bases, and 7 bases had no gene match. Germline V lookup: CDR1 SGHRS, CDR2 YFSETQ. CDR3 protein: CASSRGDRGIDTQYF. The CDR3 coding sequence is TGCGCCAGCAGCCGTGGGGACAGGGGCATAGATACGCAGTATTTT.

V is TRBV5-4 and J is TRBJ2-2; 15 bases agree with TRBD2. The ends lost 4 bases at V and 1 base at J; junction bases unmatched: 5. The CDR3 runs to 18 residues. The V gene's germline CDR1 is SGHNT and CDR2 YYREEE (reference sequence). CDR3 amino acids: CASSTGLAGGMNTGELFF. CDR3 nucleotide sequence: TGTGCCAGCAGCACAGGACTAGCGGGAGGGATGAACACCGGGGAGCTGTTTTTT.

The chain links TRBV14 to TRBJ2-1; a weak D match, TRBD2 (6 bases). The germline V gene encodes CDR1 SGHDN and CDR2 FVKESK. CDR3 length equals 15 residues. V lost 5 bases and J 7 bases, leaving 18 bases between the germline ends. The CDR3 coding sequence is TGTGCCAGCAGCTCCCTTTGGCGGGATTTAAATGAGCAGTTCTTC. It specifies CASSSLWRDLNEQFF.

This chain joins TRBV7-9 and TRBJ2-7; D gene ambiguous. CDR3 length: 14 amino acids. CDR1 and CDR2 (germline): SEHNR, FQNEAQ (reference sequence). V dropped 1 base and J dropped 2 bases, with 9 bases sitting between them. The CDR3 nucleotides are TGTGCCAGCAGCTTAGTCAGATCCCCCTACGAGCAGTACTTC. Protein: CASSLVRSPYEQYF.

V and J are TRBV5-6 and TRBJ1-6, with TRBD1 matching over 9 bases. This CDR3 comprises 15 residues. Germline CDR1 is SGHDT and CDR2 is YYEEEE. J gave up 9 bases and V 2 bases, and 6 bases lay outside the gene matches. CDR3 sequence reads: CASSLQGAAGSPLHF. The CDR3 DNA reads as TGTGCCAGCAGCTTACAGGGGGCTGCCGGTTCACCCCTCCACTTT.

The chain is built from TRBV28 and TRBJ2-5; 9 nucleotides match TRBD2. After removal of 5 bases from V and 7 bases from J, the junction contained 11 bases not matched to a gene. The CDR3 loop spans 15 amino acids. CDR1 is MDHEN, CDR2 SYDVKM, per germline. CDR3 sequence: CASSHSGSGGGTQYF. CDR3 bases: TGTGCCAGCAGTCATAGCGGGAGTGGAGGGGGGACCCAGTACTTC.

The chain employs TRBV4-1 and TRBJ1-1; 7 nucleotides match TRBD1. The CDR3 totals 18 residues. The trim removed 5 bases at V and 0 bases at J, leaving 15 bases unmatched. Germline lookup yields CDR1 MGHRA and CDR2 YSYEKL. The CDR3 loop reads CASSFPSGSRGLNTEAFF. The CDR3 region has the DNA TGCGCCAGCAGCTTTCCTTCAGGGTCCAGGGGGTTGAACACTGAAGCTTTCTTT.

The CDR3, as DNA: TGTGCCAGTAGTATCGGTAGAAGCTCCTACGAGCAGTACTTC. Amino acid sequence: CASSIGRSSYEQYF. The chain couples TRBV19 to TRBJ2-7, with D unresolved. Between the trimmed V and J ends, which lost 3 bases and 0 bases, there was a span of 9 bases. Looked up from germline, CDR1 is LNHDA and CDR2 is SQIVND (reference sequence). The CDR3 covers 14 residues.